A single sample is the source of the 20 T cell receptor beta chains below, sequenced in a study of T cell changes during pregnancy in multiple sclerosis. Profiling relied on immunoSEQ multiplex PCR, and the TCRdb table lists in-frame clones only, not all of them. Among tens of thousands of clones listed, roughly 92% were seen once. This specimen consisted of CD8+ T cells from peripheral blood mononuclear cells, obtained in the third trimester of pregnancy. The origin of the receptors is a female donor in good health, enrolled as a control in a pregnancy study.

V and J are TRBV11-3 and TRBJ2-7; TRBD2 agrees at 9 bases. Germline CDR1 reads SGHNT; CDR2 reads YENEEA. Germline trimming cut 2 bases from V and 5 bases from J; bases unmatched to any gene: 13. CDR3 length: 17 amino acids. CDR3 loop: CASSLFIVRRGGHEQYF. CDR3 coding DNA: TGTGCCAGCAGCTTATTTATAGTTCGGCGGGGGGGCCACGAGCAGTACTTC. The full variable domain, rest sourced from reference TRBV11-3 and TRBJ2-7, is EAGVVQSPRYKIIEKKQPVAFWCNPISGHNTLYWYLQNLGQGPELLIRYENEEAVDDSQLPKDRFSAERLKGVDSTLKIQPAELGDSAVYLCASSLFIVRRGGHEQYFGPGTRLTVT.

This clone was observed a single time. The chain combines TRBV5-1 with TRBJ1-1; 7 bases line up with TRBD1. The germline CDR1 and CDR2 sequences are SGHRS and YFSETQ. After removal of 4 bases from V and 0 bases from J, the junction contained 3 bases not matched to a gene. This CDR3 has 14 residues. CDR3 region: CASSRGQMNTEAFF. As DNA, the CDR3 is TGCGCCAGCAGCCGGGGACAGATGAACACTGAAGCTTTCTTT.

J is TRBJ2-5 and V is TRBV10-2; 7 bases are a match to TRBD1. Germline CDR1 and CDR2: WSHSY and SAAADI. The CDR3 totals 15 residues. With 1 base clipped from V and 5 bases from J, the junction kept 7 bases outside the gene matches. This CDR3 is CASSEFRTGSETQYF. DNA for the CDR3: TGCGCCAGCAGTGAGTTCCGGACAGGTTCGGAGACCCAGTACTTC.

The chain links TRBV6-5 to TRBJ1-2; 8 bases agree with TRBD1. The CDR3 totals 15 residues. Germline values: CDR1 MNHEY, CDR2 SVGAGI. The J segment lost 6 bases and the V segment lost 0 bases, leaving 6 bases of the junction unmatched. The CDR3 DNA follows: TGTGCCAGCAGTTACTCCTCCGAGGACAGGGATGGCTACACCTTC. It codes for CASSYSSEDRDGYTF.

V usage is TRBV19 and J usage is TRBJ1-6, with 7 positions matching TRBD1. Per germline, CDR1 LNHDA and CDR2 SQIVND (reference sequence). V lost 9 bases to trimming and J lost 0 bases; unmatched junction nucleotides: 14. CDR3 length: 18 residues. The CDR3: CARGSGQNEYSYNSPLHF. CDR3 in DNA: TGTGCCAGGGGGTCGGGACAGAACGAATACTCCTATAATTCACCCCTCCACTTT. Combining the CDR3 with reference TRBV19 and TRBJ1-6 gives the whole variable domain DGGITQSPKYLFRKEGQNVTLSCEQNLNHDAMYWYRQDPGQGLRLIYYSQIVNDFQKGDIAEGYSVSREKKESFPLTVTSAQKNPTAFYLCARGSGQNEYSYNSPLHFGNGTRLTVT.

The chain employs TRBV27 and TRBJ2-7; 9 positions agree with TRBD1. This CDR3 has 15 amino acids. The germline V gene encodes CDR1 MNHEY and CDR2 SMNVEV (reference sequence). The ends lost 3 bases at V and 5 bases at J; junction bases unmatched: 8. The CDR3 protein is CASSFGTGMVDEQYF. CDR3 nucleotide sequence: TGTGCCAGCAGTTTTGGGACAGGGATGGTAGACGAGCAGTACTTC.

J is TRBJ1-5 and V is TRBV29-1; 10 nucleotides align to TRBD1. The V and J ends lost 7 bases and 5 bases, in that order; junction bases with no gene match: 8. This CDR3 contains 14 residues. Per germline, CDR1 SQVTM and CDR2 ANQGSEA. CDR3 loop: CSAGGQGRDQPQHF. CDR3 in DNA: TGCAGCGCCGGGGGACAGGGGAGAGATCAGCCCCAGCATTTT.

V usage is TRBV2 and J usage is TRBJ1-2; 7 nucleotides align to TRBD1. The CDR3 loop spans 17 amino acids. Germline V gene lookup returns CDR1 SNHLY and CDR2 FYNNEI. J lost 2 bases, V lost 7 bases, and 16 bases had no gene match. The CDR3 loop is CASTPTGTWTENYGYTF. CDR3 DNA sequence: TGTGCCAGCACCCCGACAGGGACCTGGACAGAAAACTATGGCTACACCTTC.

The chain couples TRBV30 to TRBJ1-1; maybe TRBD1 (6 bases). This CDR3 comprises 13 residues. The ends were cut back, 5 bases at V and 1 base at J, with 11 bases in the middle. Germline V gene data show CDR1 as GTSNPN and CDR2 as SVGIG (reference sequence). CDR3 coding DNA: TGTGCCTGGGCTTCGGACAGGAACACTGAAGCTTTCTTT. It specifies CAWASDRNTEAFF.

The chain carries TRBV7-2 and TRBJ1-5, with TRBD1 as a possible D gene (5 bases). Germline V gives CDR1 SGHTA, CDR2 FQGNSA. This CDR3 has 15 residues. V was trimmed by 10 bases and J by 5 bases, leaving 21 bases between them. CDR3 nucleotides: TGTGCCACCAAAAGGAGCGACAGCCGAGATCAGCCCCAGCATTTT. Protein: CATKRSDSRDQPQHF. The complete variable domain, with remaining parts taken from reference TRBV7-2 and TRBJ1-5, reads GAGVSQSPSNKVTEKGKDVELRCDPISGHTALYWYRQSLGQGLEFLIYFQGNSAPDKSGLPSDRFSAERTGGSVSTLTIQRTQQEDSAVYLCATKRSDSRDQPQHFGDGTRLSIL.

This chain joins TRBV7-8 and TRBJ2-7, with 9 nucleotides matching TRBD1. V dropped 6 bases and J dropped 5; count of bases not matched to a gene: 8. This CDR3 region has 14 residues. CDR1 is SGHVS, CDR2 FQNEAQ, per germline. CDR3 nucleotides: TGTGCCAGCAGGGCCGGGACAGGGTATGACGAGCAGTACTTC. Translating gives CASRAGTGYDEQYF.

This rearrangement joins TRBV27 to TRBJ1-2; TRBD1 matches at 7 bases. Looked up from germline, CDR1 is MNHEY and CDR2 is SMNVEV (reference sequence). This CDR3 contains 14 residues. Trimming cost V 3 bases and J 3 bases; bases outside gene matches: 4. CDR3 loop: CASSFTGQYYGYTF. In DNA form, the CDR3 reads TGTGCCAGCAGTTTCACGGGACAGTACTATGGCTACACCTTC.

V usage is TRBV4-2 and J usage is TRBJ1-2, with a tentative D call TRBD1 (6 bases). Trimming stripped 5 bases from V and 4 bases from J, with 14 bases between. This CDR3 contains 14 residues. In germline, CDR1 is LGHNA, CDR2 YNFKEQ. The CDR3 is CASSAPGQLYGYTF. The CDR3 DNA reads TGTGCCAGCAGCGCTCCTGGACAGCTCTATGGCTACACCTTC.

The genes are TRBV9 and TRBJ1-1; D perhaps matches TRBD1 (5 bases). With 3 bases removed from V and 1 base from J, the gap between germline ends came to 10 bases. The CDR3 runs to 14 residues. CDR1 is SGDLS and CDR2 is YYNGEE in the germline V gene. CDR3: CASSGGGKNTEAFF. CDR3 nucleotide sequence: TGTGCCAGCAGCGGGGGGGGGAAGAACACTGAAGCTTTCTTT.

This chain joins TRBV6-6 and TRBJ1-5, with TRBD1 matching 9 bases. The germline gives CDR1 MNHNY, CDR2 SVGAGI (reference sequence). The V segment lost 6 bases and the J segment 6 bases; nucleotides outside the gene matches: 6. The CDR3 extends over 14 amino acids. DNA of the CDR3: TGTGCCAGCAGCGACAGGGGGGTAGGTCAGCCCCAGCATTTT. Residues: CASSDRGVGQPQHF.

The V gene is TRBV2, the J gene TRBJ2-7; D uncertain. Between the trimmed V and J ends, which lost 6 bases and 2 bases, there was a span of 11 bases. Germline V lookup: CDR1 SNHLY, CDR2 FYNNEI. The length of the CDR3 is 13 residues. The CDR3 bases are TGTGCCAGCAGCCGCCTATCTGCCTACGAGCAGTACTTC. It encodes CASSRLSAYEQYF.

The rearrangement joins TRBV4-3 to TRBJ1-6, with TRBD1 as a possible D gene (6 bases). Germline values: CDR1 LGHNA, CDR2 YSLEER. With 0 bases removed from V and 9 bases from J, the gap between germline ends came to 15 bases. The CDR3 sequence is 16 residues long. This CDR3 reads CASSQDLGQSGSPLHF. CDR3 nucleotides: TGCGCCAGCAGCCAAGATCTCGGACAGTCAGGTTCACCCCTCCACTTT.

The genes are TRBV25-1 and TRBJ2-5; 13 bases fit TRBD2. CDR1 is MGHDK and CDR2 is SYGVNS in the germline V gene. V lost 2 bases, J lost 2 bases, and 2 bases stayed unmatched. The CDR3 sequence is 16 residues long. The CDR3: CASSEGTSGEQETQYF. The CDR3 nucleotides are TGTGCCAGCAGTGAAGGGACTAGCGGGGAACAAGAGACCCAGTACTTC.

The chain uses TRBV19 and TRBJ2-7; perhaps TRBD2 as D (6 bases). The CDR3 is 13 amino acids. V was clipped by 5 bases and J by 1 base, with 9 bases between them. The germline gives CDR1 LNHDA, CDR2 SQIVND (reference sequence). The CDR3 DNA follows: TGTGCCAGTAGTCCTGGACTATCCTACGAGCAGTACTTC. Its protein is CASSPGLSYEQYF.

This chain connects TRBV4-3 to TRBJ1-1; D is possibly TRBD1 (6 bases). CDR1 and CDR2 from the germline V gene are LGHNA and YSLEER. CDR3 length: 16 residues. The ends were cut back, 3 bases at V and 4 bases at J, with 18 bases in the middle. The CDR3 loop reads CASSQSSAGGATEAFF. For the CDR3, the DNA is TGCGCCAGCAGCCAGTCCTCCGCGGGGGGCGCCACTGAAGCTTTCTTT.